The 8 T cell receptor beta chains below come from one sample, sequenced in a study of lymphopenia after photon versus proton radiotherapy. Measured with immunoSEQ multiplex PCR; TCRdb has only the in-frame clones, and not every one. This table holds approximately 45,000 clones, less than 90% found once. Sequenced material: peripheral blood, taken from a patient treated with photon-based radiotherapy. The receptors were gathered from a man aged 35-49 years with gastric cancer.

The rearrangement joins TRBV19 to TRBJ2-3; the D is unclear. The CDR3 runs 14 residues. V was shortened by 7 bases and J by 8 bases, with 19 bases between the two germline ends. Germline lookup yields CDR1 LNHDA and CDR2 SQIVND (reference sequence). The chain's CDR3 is CASNPGRPGGTQYF. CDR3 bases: TGTGCCAGTAATCCAGGCCGGCCTGGTGGTACGCAGTATTTT.

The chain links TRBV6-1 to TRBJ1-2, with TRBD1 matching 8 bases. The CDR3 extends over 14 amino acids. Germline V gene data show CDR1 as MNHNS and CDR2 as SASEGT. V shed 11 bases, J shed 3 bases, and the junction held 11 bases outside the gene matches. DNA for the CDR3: TGTGCCGGAGGAGGCAGGGGGCCTTACTATGGCTACACCTTC. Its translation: CAGGGRGPYYGYTF.

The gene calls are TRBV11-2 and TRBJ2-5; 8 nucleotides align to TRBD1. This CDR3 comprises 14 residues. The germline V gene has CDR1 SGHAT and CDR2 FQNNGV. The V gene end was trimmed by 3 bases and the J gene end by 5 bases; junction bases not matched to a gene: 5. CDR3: CASSFDRGGETQYF. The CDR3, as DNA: TGTGCCAGCAGCTTTGACAGGGGAGGTGAGACCCAGTACTTC.

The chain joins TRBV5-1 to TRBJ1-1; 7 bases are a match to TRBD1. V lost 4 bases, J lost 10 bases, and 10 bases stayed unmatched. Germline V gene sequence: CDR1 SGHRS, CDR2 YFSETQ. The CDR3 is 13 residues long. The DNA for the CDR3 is TGCGCCAGCAGCGAGGAAGGGGGCGTGGGAGCTTTCTTT. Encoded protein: CASSEEGGVGAFF.

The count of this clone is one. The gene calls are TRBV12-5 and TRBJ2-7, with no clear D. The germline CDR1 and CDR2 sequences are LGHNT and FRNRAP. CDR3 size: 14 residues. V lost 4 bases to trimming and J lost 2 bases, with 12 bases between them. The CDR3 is CASGSPMGPYEQYF. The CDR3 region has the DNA TGTGCTAGTGGTTCCCCCATGGGCCCCTACGAGCAGTACTTC. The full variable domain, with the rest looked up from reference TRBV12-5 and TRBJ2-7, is DARVTQTPRHKVTEMGQEVTMRCQPILGHNTVFWYRQTMMQGLELLAYFRNRAPLDDSGMPKDRFSAEMPDATLATLKIQPSEPRDSAVYFCASGSPMGPYEQYFGPGTRLTVT.

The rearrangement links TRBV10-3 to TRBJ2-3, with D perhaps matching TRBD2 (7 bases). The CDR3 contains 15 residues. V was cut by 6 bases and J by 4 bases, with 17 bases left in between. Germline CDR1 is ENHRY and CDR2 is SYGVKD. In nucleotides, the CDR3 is TGTGCCATCAGCGAGGCGGGGGCCAAGCCAGATACGCAGTATTTT. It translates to CAISEAGAKPDTQYF.

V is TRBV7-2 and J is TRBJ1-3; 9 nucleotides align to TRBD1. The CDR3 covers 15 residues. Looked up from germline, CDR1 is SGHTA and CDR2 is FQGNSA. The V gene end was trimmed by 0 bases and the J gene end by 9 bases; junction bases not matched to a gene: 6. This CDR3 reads CASSLAGQGRSTIYF. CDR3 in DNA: TGTGCCAGCAGCTTAGCGGGACAGGGCAGAAGCACCATATATTTT.

CDR3 loop: CASSQEGHTGTEAFF. In nucleotides, the CDR3 is TGCGCCAGCAGCCAAGAAGGACACACAGGTACCGAAGCTTTCTTT. The chain has TRBV4-1 and TRBJ1-1; weak D call: TRBD1 (5 bases). V shed 0 bases and J shed 8 bases, with 16 bases lying between them. Germline V gene sequence: CDR1 MGHRA, CDR2 YSYEKL. The CDR3 length is 15 residues.